This T cell receptor beta chain was sequenced in a study of response to subunit inactivated influenza vaccine. Findings of the study overall: The authors proposed limited new T cell recruitment per seasonal influenza vaccination.

CDR1 is SGHRS, CDR2 YFSETQ, per germline. Losses at the gene ends were 0 bases for V and 5 bases for J; bases not matched to a gene: 4. This CDR3 is built from 14 residues. TCRdb re-called the RT-PCR reads through MiXCR, storing one row per CDR3 protein. The data show 500,000 or so distinct CDR3 sequences, about 10% seen once. A remark on this clonotype: Its antigen is currently unknown.

The genes are TRBV5-1 and TRBJ1-1; TRBD1 matches at 7 bases. Sequenced material: PBMCs from blood, taken more than 35 days after vaccination. This TCR derives from a man aged 50-60 years who received an inactivated influenza vaccine. CDR3 sequence reads: CASSLEQGRTEAFF. CDR3 nucleotide sequence: TGCGCCAGCAGCTTGGAACAGGGGCGGACTGAAGCTTTCTTT.